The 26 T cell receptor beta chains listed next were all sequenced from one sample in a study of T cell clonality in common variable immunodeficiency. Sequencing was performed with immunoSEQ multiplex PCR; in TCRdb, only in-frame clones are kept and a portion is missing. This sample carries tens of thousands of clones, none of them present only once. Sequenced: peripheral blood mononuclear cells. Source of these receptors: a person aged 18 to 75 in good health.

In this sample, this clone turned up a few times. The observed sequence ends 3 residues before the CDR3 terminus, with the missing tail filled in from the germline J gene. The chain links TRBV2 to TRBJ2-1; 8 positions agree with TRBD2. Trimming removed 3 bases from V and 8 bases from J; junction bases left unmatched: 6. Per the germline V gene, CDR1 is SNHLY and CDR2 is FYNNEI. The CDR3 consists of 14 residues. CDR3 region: CASSEEAGVDEQFF. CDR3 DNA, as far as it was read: TGTGCCAGCAGTGAGGAAGCGGGGGTGGATGAG.

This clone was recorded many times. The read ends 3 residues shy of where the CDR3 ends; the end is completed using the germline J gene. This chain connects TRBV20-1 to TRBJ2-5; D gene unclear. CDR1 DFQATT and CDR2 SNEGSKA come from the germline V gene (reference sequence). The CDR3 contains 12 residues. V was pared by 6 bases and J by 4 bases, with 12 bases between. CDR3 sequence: CSARPGAETQYF. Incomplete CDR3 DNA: TGCAGTGCAAGGCCGGGTGCAGAGACC.

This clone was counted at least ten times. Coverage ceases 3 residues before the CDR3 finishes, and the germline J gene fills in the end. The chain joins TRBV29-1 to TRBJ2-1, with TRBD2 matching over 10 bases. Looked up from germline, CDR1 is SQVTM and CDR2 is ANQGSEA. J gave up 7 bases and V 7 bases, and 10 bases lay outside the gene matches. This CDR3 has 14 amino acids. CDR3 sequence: CSGVGTSGVNEQFF. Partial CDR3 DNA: TGCAGCGGGGTGGGTACTAGCGGGGTTAATGAG.

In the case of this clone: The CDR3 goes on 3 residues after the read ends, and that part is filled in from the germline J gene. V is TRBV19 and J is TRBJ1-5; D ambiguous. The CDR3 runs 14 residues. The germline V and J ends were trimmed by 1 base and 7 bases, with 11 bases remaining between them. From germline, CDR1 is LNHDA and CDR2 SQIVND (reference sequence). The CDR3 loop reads CASSIGTTHQPQHF. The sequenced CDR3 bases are TGTGCCAGTAGTATAGGGACTACACACCAGCCC. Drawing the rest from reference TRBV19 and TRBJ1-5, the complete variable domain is DGGITQSPKYLFRKEGQNVTLSCEQNLNHDAMYWYRQDPGQGLRLIYYSQIVNDFQKGDIAEGYSVSREKKESFPLTVTSAQKNPTAFYLCASSIGTTHQPQHFGDGTRLSIL.

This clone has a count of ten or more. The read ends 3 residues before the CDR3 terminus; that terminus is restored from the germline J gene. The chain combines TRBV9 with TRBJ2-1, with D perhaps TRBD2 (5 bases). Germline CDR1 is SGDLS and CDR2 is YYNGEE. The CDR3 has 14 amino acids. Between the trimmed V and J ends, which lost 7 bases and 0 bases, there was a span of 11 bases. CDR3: CASQPGSSYNEQFF. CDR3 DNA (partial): TGTGCCAGCCAGCCGGGGAGCTCCTACAATGAG.

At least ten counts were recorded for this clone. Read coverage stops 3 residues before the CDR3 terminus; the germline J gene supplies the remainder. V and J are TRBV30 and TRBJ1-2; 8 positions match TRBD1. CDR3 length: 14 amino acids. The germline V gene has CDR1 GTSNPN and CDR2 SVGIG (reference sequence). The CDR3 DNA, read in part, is TGTGCCTGGATCCACCAGGACAGGGTATTTGAC. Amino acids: CAWIHQDRVFD. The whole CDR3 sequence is CAWIHQDRVFDYTF.

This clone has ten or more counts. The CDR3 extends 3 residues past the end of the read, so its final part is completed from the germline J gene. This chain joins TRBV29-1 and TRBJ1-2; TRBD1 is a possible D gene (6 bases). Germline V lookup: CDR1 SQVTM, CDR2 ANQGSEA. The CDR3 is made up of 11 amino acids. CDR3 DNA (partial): TGCAGCGTTCCCGGGGGGCTGGGC. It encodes CSVPGGLG. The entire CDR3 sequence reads CSVPGGLGYTF.

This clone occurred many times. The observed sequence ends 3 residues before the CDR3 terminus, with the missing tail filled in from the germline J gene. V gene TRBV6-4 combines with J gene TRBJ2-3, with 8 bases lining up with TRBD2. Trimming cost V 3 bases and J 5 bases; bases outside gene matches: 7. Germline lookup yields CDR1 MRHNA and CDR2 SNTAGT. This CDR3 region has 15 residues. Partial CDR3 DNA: TGTGCCAGCAGTGAGGTCCGGGGGGGCGAAGATACG. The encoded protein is CASSEVRGGEDT. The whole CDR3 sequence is CASSEVRGGEDTQYF.

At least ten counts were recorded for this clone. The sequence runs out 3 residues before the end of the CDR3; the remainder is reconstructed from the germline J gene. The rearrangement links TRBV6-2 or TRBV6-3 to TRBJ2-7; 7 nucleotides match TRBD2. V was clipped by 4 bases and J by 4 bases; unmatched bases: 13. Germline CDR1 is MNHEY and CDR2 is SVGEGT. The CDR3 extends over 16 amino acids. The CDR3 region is CASSSPGRGLSYEQYF. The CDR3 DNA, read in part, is TGTGCCAGCAGTTCCCCAGGGCGGGGGTTATCTTACGAG.

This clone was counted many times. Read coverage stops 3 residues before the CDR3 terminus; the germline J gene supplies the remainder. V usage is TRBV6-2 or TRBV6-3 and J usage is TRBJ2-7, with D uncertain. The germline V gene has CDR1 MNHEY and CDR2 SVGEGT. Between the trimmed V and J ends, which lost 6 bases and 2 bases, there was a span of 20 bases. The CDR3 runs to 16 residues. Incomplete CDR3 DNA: TGTGCCAGCAGGACTGAACGGCTCCTCCAGACCTACGAG. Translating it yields CASRTERLLQTYE. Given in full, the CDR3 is CASRTERLLQTYEQYF.

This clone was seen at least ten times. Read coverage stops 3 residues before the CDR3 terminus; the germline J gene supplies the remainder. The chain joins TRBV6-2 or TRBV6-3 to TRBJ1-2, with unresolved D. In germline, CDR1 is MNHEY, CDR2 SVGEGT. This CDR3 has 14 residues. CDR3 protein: CASTSSATRRGYTF. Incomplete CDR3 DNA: TGTGCCAGCACCTCCTCGGCCACCCGGCGGGGC.

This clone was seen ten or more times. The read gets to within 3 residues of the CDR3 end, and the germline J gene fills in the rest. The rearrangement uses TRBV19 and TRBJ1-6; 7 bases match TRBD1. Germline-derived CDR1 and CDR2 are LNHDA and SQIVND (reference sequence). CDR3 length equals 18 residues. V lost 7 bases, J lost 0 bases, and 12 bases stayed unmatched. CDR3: CASTPGQRTGSYNSPLHF. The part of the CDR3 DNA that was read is TGTGCCAGTACCCCGGGACAGCGAACCGGCTCCTATAATTCACCC.

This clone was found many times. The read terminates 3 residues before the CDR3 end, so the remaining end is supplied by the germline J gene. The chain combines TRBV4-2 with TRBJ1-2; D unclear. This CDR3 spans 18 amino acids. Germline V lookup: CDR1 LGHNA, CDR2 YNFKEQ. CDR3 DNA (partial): TGTGCCAGCAGCCGACAAGGTGCGGGGAAAGCTCTGTCGTGGGAC. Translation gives CASSRQGAGKALSWD. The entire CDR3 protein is CASSRQGAGKALSWDYTF.

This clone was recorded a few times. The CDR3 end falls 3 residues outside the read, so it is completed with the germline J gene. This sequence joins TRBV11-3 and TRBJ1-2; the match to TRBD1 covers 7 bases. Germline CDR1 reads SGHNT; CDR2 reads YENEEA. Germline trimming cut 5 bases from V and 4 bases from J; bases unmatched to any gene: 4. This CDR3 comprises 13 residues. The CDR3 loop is CASSRPGGYGYTF. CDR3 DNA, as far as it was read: TGTGCCAGCAGCCGCCCAGGGGGCTATGGC.

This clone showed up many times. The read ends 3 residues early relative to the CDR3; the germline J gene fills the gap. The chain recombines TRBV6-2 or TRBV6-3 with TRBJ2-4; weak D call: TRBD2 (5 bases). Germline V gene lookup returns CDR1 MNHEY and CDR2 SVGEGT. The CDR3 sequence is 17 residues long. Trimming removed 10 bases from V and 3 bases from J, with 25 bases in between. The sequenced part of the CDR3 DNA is TGTGCCACCCATCGAGGTCCGGGGAAAGAGGGCAAAAACATT. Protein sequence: CATHRGPGKEGKNI. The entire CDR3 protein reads CATHRGPGKEGKNIQYF.

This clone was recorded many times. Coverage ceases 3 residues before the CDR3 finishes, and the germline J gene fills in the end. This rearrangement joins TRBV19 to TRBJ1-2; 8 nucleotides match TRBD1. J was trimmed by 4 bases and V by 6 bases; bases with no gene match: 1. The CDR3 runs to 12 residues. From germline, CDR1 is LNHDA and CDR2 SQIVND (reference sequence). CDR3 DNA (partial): TGTGCCAGTAGGGACAGGGTCTATGGC. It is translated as CASRDRVYG. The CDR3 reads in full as CASRDRVYGYTF.

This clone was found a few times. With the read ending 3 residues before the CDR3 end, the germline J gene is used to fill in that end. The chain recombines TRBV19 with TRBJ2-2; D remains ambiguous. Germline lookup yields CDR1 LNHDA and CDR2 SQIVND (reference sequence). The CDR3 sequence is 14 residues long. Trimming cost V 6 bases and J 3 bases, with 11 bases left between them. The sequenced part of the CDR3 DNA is TGTGCCAGTAGAGGGCATGAGGACACCGGGGAG. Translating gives CASRGHEDTGE. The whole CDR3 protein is CASRGHEDTGELFF.

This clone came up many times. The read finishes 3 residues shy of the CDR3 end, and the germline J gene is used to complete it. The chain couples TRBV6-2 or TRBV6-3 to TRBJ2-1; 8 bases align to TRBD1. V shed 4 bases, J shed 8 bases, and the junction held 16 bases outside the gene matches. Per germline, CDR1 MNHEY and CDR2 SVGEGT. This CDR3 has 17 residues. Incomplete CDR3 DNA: TGTGCCAGCAGTTTCCCCCCGGACAGGGCCCTCGGGGATGAG. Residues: CASSFPPDRALGDE. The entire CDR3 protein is CASSFPPDRALGDEQFF.

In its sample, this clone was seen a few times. CDR3 sequence: CASSEEQGARDDYTF. Partial CDR3 DNA: TGTGCCAGCAGTGAAGAGCAGGGGGCAAGAGACGAC. The J gene is TRBJ1-2, the V gene TRBV6-1, with TRBD1 matching 8 bases. The DNA ends 3 residues before the CDR3 does, and the rest of the CDR3 is filled in from the germline J gene. Per germline, CDR1 MNHNS and CDR2 SASEGT. This CDR3 contains 15 residues.

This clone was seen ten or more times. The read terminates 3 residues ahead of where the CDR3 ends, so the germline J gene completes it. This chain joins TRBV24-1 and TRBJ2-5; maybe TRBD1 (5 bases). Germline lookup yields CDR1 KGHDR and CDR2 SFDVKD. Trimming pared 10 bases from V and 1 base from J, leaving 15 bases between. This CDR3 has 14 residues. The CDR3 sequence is CATRGHRGQETQYF. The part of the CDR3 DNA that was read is TGTGCCACTAGAGGACATAGGGGCCAAGAGACC.

The sequenced part of the CDR3 DNA is TGTGCCAGCAGCAGGACAGGGACCGGT. Its translation: CASSRTGTG. The complete CDR3 protein is CASSRTGTGAFF. This chain joins TRBV2 and TRBJ1-1; TRBD1 aligns across 8 bases. Read data end 3 residues before the CDR3 end; the end is taken from the germline J gene. CDR1 SNHLY and CDR2 FYNNEI come from the germline V gene. This CDR3 contains 12 residues. Using reference TRBV2 and TRBJ1-1 for the parts outside the CDR3, the full variable domain is EPEVTQTPSHQVTQMGQEVILRCVPISNHLYFYWYRQILGQKVEFLVSFYNNEISEKSEIFDDQFSVERPDGSNFTLKIRSTKLEDSAMYFCASSRTGTGAFFGQGTRLTVV.

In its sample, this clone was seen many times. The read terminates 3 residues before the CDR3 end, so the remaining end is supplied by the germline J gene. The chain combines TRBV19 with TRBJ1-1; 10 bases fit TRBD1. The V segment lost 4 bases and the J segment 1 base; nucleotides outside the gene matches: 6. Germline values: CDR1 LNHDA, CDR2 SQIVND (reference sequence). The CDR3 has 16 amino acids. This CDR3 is CASSTTGGRPNTEAFF. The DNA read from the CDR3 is TGTGCCAGTAGTACGACAGGGGGCCGTCCGAACACTGAA.

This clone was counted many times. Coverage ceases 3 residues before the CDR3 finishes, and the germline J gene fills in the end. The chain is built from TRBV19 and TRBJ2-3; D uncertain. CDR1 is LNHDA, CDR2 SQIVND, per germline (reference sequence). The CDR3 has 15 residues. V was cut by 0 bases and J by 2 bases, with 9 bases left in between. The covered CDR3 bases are TGTGCCAGTAGTATAGAAGCTAGAATCACAGATACG. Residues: CASSIEARITDT. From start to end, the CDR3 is CASSIEARITDTQYF. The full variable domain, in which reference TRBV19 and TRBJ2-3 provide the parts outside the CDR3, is DGGITQSPKYLFRKEGQNVTLSCEQNLNHDAMYWYRQDPGQGLRLIYYSQIVNDFQKGDIAEGYSVSREKKESFPLTVTSAQKNPTAFYLCASSIEARITDTQYFGPGTRLTVL.

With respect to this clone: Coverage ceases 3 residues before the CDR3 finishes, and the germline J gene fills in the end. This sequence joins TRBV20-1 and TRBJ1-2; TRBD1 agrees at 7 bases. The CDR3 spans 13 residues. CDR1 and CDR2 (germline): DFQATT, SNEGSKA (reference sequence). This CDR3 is CSANKGTDHDYTF. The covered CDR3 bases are TGCAGTGCAAACAAAGGGACAGACCACGAC.

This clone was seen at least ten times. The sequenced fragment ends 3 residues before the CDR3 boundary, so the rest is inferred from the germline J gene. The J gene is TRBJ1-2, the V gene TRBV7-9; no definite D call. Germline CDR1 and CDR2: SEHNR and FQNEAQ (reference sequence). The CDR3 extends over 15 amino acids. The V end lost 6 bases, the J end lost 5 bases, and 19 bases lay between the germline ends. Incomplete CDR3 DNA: TGTGCCAGCAGTCCCACTAGCTCCTCAGCTTATGGC. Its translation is CASSPTSSSAYG. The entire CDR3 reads CASSPTSSSAYGYTF.

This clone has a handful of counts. The covered CDR3 bases are TGTGCCAGCAGCCTGGGAGGGACAGCTAGTTACGAG. Its translation: CASSLGGTASYE. The complete CDR3 reads CASSLGGTASYEQYF. This sequence joins TRBV7-6 and TRBJ2-7; D may correspond to TRBD1 or TRBD2 (7 bases each). The read halts 3 residues ahead of the CDR3 end, with the missing end drawn from the germline J gene. Trimming removed 5 bases at V and 4 bases at J, with 18 bases between. This CDR3 is 15 amino acids long. CDR1 is SGHVS, CDR2 FNYEAQ, per germline.